This T cell receptor (beta chain) emerged from a study of blood T cells in healthy people across ages. V lost 0 bases and J lost 5, with 2 bases in between. Germline V CDR1 and CDR2: MNHNY, SVGAGI (reference sequence). The CDR3 is 11 amino acids. Study conclusions and caveats: Unknown donor CMV status possibly confounded expanded clonotype changes.

This clonotype was recorded many times. Its specificity is unknown. Primers used in a second PCR of roughly 6 to 12 cycles were a sample-barcoded 5' primer and a J-beta primer mix. TCRdb redid the calling of the 5' RACE reads with MiXCR, one entry per CDR3 protein. The data hold 1,500,000 or so distinct CDR3 sequences, with around 55% observed a single time. The TCR sequence derives from a young man in good health. The gene calls are TRBV6-6 and TRBJ2-7; D uncertain. The sequenced material came from blood. The DNA of the CDR3 is TGTGCCAGCAGTTACTCGAACGAGCAGTACTTC. This encodes CASSYSNEQYF.